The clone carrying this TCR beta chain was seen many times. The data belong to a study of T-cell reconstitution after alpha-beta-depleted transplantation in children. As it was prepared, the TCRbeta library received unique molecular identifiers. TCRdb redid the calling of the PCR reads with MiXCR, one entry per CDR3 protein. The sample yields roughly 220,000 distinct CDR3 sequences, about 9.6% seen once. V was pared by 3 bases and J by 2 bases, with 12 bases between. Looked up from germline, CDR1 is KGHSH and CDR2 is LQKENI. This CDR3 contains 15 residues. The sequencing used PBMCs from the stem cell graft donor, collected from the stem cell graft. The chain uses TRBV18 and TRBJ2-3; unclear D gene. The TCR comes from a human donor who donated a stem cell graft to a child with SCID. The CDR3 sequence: CASSPERRNTDTQYF. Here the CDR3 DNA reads TGTGCCAGCTCACCCGAGAGGCGGAACACAGATACGCAGTATTTT.